Below, 16 T cell receptor beta chains from the same sample are listed, as sequenced in a study of glioma-infiltrating T cells after dendritic cell vaccination. The repertoire was sequenced with immunoSEQ multiplex PCR; TCRdb's copy has only in-frame clones and lacks some. The table records tens of thousands of clones, around 86% of them present only once. Specified time point: after dendritic cell vaccination, including at tumor progression/relapse. Material: blood, obtained after dendritic cell vaccination. All receptors derive from a human donor with glioblastoma.

The sample holds a few counts of this clone. V usage is TRBV4-3 and J usage is TRBJ2-7; 7 bases agree with TRBD2. The CDR3 has 16 residues. Germline trimming cut 1 base from V and 1 base from J; bases unmatched to any gene: 7. CDR1 and CDR2 (germline): LGHNA, YSLEER. The CDR3 nucleotides read TGCGCCAGCAGCCAAGTTGTGGTAGCGGGTTCCTACGAGCAGTACTTC. It is translated as CASSQVVVAGSYEQYF.

The rearrangement links TRBV10-3 to TRBJ1-5; D is perhaps TRBD1 (6 bases). From germline, CDR1 is ENHRY and CDR2 SYGVKD. Trimming cost V 1 base and J 5 bases, with 18 bases left between them. The CDR3 sequence is 17 residues long. CDR3 residues: CAISELQVRGGDQPQHF. The CDR3 region has the DNA TGTGCCATCAGTGAGTTACAGGTCAGGGGTGGGGATCAGCCCCAGCATTTT.

The chain has TRBV5-4 and TRBJ2-7; perhaps TRBD1 as D (6 bases). The V end was cut by 2 bases, the J end by 5 bases, with 14 bases between. Germline CDR1 reads SGHNT; CDR2 reads YYREEE (reference sequence). The CDR3 loop spans 14 amino acids. The CDR3 region is CASSFRQVPHEQYF. In DNA form, the CDR3 reads TGTGCCAGCAGCTTCAGACAGGTCCCCCACGAGCAGTACTTC.

The CDR3 bases are TGTGCCAGCGATAGCGGGAGGCCCGGTGGTGAGCAGTTCTTC. This translates into CASDSGRPGGEQFF. The rearrangement joins TRBV2 to TRBJ2-1; 10 bases align to TRBD2. V shed 8 bases and J 9 bases; nucleotides not matched to a gene: 10. This CDR3 is 14 amino acids long. Germline values: CDR1 SNHLY, CDR2 FYNNEI.

The chain joins TRBV6-1 to TRBJ2-6; D uncertain. In germline, CDR1 is MNHNS, CDR2 SASEGT. This CDR3 has 16 amino acids. The V and J ends lost 2 bases and 0 bases respectively, with 8 bases between them. CDR3 loop: CASSEILPSGANVLTF. The CDR3 coding sequence is TGTGCCAGCAGTGAAATCCTACCCTCTGGGGCCAACGTCCTGACTTTC.

This clone appeared a few times. The chain combines TRBV7-2 with TRBJ1-5, with a weak D call TRBD1 (5 bases). The CDR3 consists of 14 residues. Germline values: CDR1 SGHTA, CDR2 FQGNSA. V shed 2 bases and J shed 1 base, with 6 bases lying between them. In DNA form, the CDR3 reads TGTGCCAGCAGCTTAACAGGCAGCAATCAGCCCCAGCATTTT. Residues: CASSLTGSNQPQHF.

This clone turned up a few times. The chain carries TRBV6-5 and TRBJ2-1, with D uncertain. Per germline, CDR1 MNHEY and CDR2 SVGAGI. The CDR3 spans 14 residues. Between the trimmed V and J ends, which lost 7 bases and 6 bases, there was a span of 16 bases. DNA for the CDR3: TGTGCCAGCACCACCAAGATGGCGGCCAATGAGCAGTTCTTC. This encodes CASTTKMAANEQFF.

The chain is built from TRBV4-2 and TRBJ2-5, with a tentative D call TRBD2 (5 bases). Germline V lookup: CDR1 LGHNA, CDR2 YNFKEQ. This CDR3 is built from 17 residues. V was trimmed by 1 base and J by 0 bases, leaving 15 bases between them. The CDR3: CASSQGVRGLYQETQYF. The CDR3 coding sequence is TGTGCCAGCAGCCAAGGGGTTCGGGGTCTGTACCAAGAGACCCAGTACTTC.

V is TRBV5-1 and J is TRBJ2-5; 9 bases line up with TRBD2. This CDR3 contains 16 residues. The germline V gene has CDR1 SGHRS and CDR2 YFSETQ. After removal of 4 bases from V and 1 base from J, the junction contained 8 bases not matched to a gene. CDR3 sequence: CASSRLERGVQETQYF. CDR3 nucleotides: TGCGCCAGCAGCCGCCTGGAGCGGGGGGTCCAAGAGACCCAGTACTTC.

This clone occurred once. The rearrangement joins TRBV7-9 to TRBJ1-2, with 9 nucleotides matching TRBD1. After removal of 0 bases from V and 8 bases from J, the junction contained 4 bases not matched to a gene. CDR3 length: 14 residues. Germline V lookup: CDR1 SEHNR, CDR2 FQNEAQ (reference sequence). The CDR3 region is CASSLARTGDGYTF. The CDR3, as DNA: TGTGCCAGCAGCTTAGCGAGGACAGGGGACGGCTACACCTTC.

V and J are TRBV6-1 and TRBJ2-7; D is undetermined. V was shortened by 3 bases and J by 3 bases, with 9 bases between the two germline ends. Per the germline V gene, CDR1 is MNHNS and CDR2 is SASEGT. This CDR3 comprises 13 residues. CDR3 sequence reads: CASSEAGDYEQYF. The CDR3 nucleotides are TGTGCCAGCAGTGAGGCAGGCGACTACGAGCAGTACTTC.

The rearrangement links TRBV27 to TRBJ2-7; TRBD1 matches 7 bases. The germline gives CDR1 MNHEY, CDR2 SMNVEV (reference sequence). The J segment lost 2 bases and the V segment lost 5 bases, leaving 9 bases of the junction unmatched. This CDR3 spans 15 amino acids. The CDR3 region has the DNA TGTGCCAGCAGTCCGTACAGGGGTAGGGCCTACGAGCAGTACTTC. Its protein is CASSPYRGRAYEQYF.

This chain uses TRBV7-9 with TRBJ2-5, with a weak D call TRBD2 (5 bases). CDR3 length: 12 residues. Trimming took 5 bases from V and 11 from J, leaving 15 bases between them. CDR1 and CDR2 from the germline V gene are SEHNR and FQNEAQ (reference sequence). The CDR3, as DNA: TGTGCCAGCAGCCCCCCCGAGGGCGGGCAGTACTTC. Amino acid sequence: CASSPPEGGQYF.

The chain combines TRBV25-1 with TRBJ2-3; maybe TRBD1 (6 bases). The CDR3 is 16 residues long. V shed 1 base and J shed 10 bases, with 21 bases lying between them. Germline CDR1 reads MGHDK; CDR2 reads SYGVNS. The CDR3 here is CASSEWGQARALAQYF. CDR3 sequence (DNA): TGTGCCAGCAGTGAATGGGGACAAGCCCGGGCCCTTGCGCAGTATTTT. The entire variable domain, with the rest obtained from reference TRBV25-1 and TRBJ2-3, is as follows: EADIYQTPRYLVIGTGKKITLECSQTMGHDKMYWYQQDPGMELHLIHYSYGVNSTEKGDLSSESTVSRIRTEHFPLTLESARPSHTSQYLCASSEWGQARALAQYFGPGTRLTVL.

This clone was counted a few times. The chain uses TRBV5-4 and TRBJ1-2; 9 bases map to TRBD1. The CDR3 has 15 residues. V lost 5 bases to trimming and J lost 4 bases; unmatched junction nucleotides: 9. Germline V gene data show CDR1 as SGHNT and CDR2 as YYREEE (reference sequence). CDR3 in amino acids: CASRPRDRDVYGYTF. CDR3 DNA: TGTGCCAGCAGGCCCCGGGACAGGGACGTCTATGGCTACACCTTC.

This sequence joins TRBV4-2 and TRBJ1-5; TRBD1 might be the D (6 bases). Germline V gene data show CDR1 as LGHNA and CDR2 as YNFKEQ. The CDR3 runs 17 residues. The ends were cut back, 8 bases at V and 0 bases at J, with 20 bases in the middle. In nucleotides, the CDR3 is TGTGCCAGCGGACCGATTAGGACAGATAATAGCAATCAGCCCCAGCATTTT. Translated: CASGPIRTDNSNQPQHF.